The T cell receptor (beta chain) under discussion was sequenced for a study of CXCR3-negative and CXCR3-positive naive CD8 T cells. Study results and limitations: Cryopreserved PBMCs had partly decreased CXCR3 expression; fresh PBMCs were used in most assays. Both naive subsets had comparably high diversity; memory CD8+ cells much lower. Naive cells positive for CXCR3 carried more hydrophobic TRB CDR3s than CXCR3-negative ones. Naive CXCR3-negative cells resembled naive CXCR3-positive cells in TRBV-TRBJ usage; memory cells differed.

The CDR3 is 15 residues long. Germline V gives CDR1 SGDLS, CDR2 YYNGEE. Naive cells were sorted as CD45RO-, CCR7+, CD27+ and CD95-. cDNA libraries for TRB were generated by 5' RACE incorporating UMI labels. TCRdb reprocessed the 5' RACE reads, with one entry per CDR3 protein and no DNA. This repertoire includes roughly 93,000 distinct CDR3 sequences. Notes on this clonotype: Its cognate antigen is unknown.

The receptor's source is a human donor in good health. Some clones in this sample may be carry-over from other donors' samples. The material sequenced was naive CXCR3+ CD8+ T cells from blood. Documented subset: CD45RO-CCR7+CD27+CD95- naive CD8+ T cells expressing CXCR3 (TNR3+). The J gene is TRBJ1-2, the V gene TRBV9; TCRdb designates TRBD1, a call that cannot be tested without DNA. The CDR3 sequence is CASSATGTANYGYTF.